The rows below give T cell receptor beta chains drawn from one sample of a study of T cells after posttransplantation cyclophosphamide. Sequencing was performed with immunoSEQ multiplex PCR; in TCRdb, only in-frame clones are kept and a portion is missing. The data show around 25,000 clones, with none appearing a single time. Material for sequencing was PBMCs. The source is a woman aged 60-70 years in good health, CMV-negative, and a related stem cell transplant donor. Both conserved end residues are part of each CDR3. D genes are given only for firm matches. Only part of the rows carry a size: once, few, many, or a class if the clone is expanded.

>many|TRBD2|TRBJ2-1|TRBV11-2
CASSGGTSGRAHSYNEQFF
TGTGCCAGCAGCGGCGGGACTAGCGGGAGGGCCCACTCCTACAATGAGCAGTTCTTC
>many|TRBD2|TRBJ2-3|TRBV28
CASSLPAGDTDTQYF
TGTGCCAGCAGTTTGCCAGCGGGAGATACAGATACGCAGTATTTT
>many|TRBD1|TRBJ2-2|TRBV29-1
CSVEEGGQGTLFF
TGCAGCGTGGAAGAGGGGGGACAGGGGACGCTGTTTTTT
>many|NA|TRBJ2-3|TRBV4-3
CASSPGLIDADTQYF
TGCGCCAGCAGCCCAGGACTTATAGACGCAGATACGCAGTATTTT
>many|NA|TRBJ1-3|TRBV5-6
CASSLELEYSGNTIYF
TGTGCCAGCAGCTTGGAGTTGGAGTACTCTGGAAACACCATATATTTT
>few|NA|TRBJ2-7|TRBV5-1
CASSLASGESYEQYF
TGCGCCAGCAGCTTGGCGTCGGGAGAGTCCTACGAGCAGTACTTC
>many|TRBD1|TRBJ2-6|TRBV7-9
CASNSFTGTAGANVLTF
TGTGCCAGCAACTCCTTTACAGGGACAGCTGGGGCCAACGTCCTGACTTTC
>many|TRBD1|TRBJ1-6|TRBV19
CASSQTGGAVNSPLHF
TGTGCCAGTAGCCAGACAGGGGGCGCAGTAAATTCACCCCTCCACTTT
>many|NA|TRBJ2-3|TRBV9
CASSDQRAPGDTQYF
TGTGCCAGCAGCGACCAGCGGGCCCCAGGGGATACGCAGTATTTT
>few|TRBD2|TRBJ2-2|TRBV6-4
CASNLPLGLAGATEAGELFF
TGTGCCAGCAATCTACCTTTGGGACTAGCGGGAGCTACAGAGGCCGGGGAGCTGTTTTTT
>many|TRBD1|TRBJ2-5|TRBV19
CASSLTGTGGPFQETQYF
TGTGCCAGTAGTCTTACCGGGACAGGTGGTCCCTTCCAAGAGACCCAGTACTTC
>many|NA|TRBJ2-7|TRBV7-8
CASSVSSYEQYF
TGTGCCAGCAGCGTTAGCTCCTACGAGCAGTACTTC
>many|NA|TRBJ2-3|TRBV29-1
CSVSLGRGTDTQYF
TGCAGCGTTTCCCTAGGTCGGGGCACAGATACGCAGTATTTT
>many|TRBD1|TRBJ1-5|TRBV28
CASSPGTGSPSNQPQHF
TGTGCCAGCAGCCCCGGGACAGGGAGCCCCAGCAATCAGCCCCAGCATTTT
>NA|NA|TRBJ2-5|TRBV7-3
CASSLAGTLETQYF
TGTGCCAGCAGCTTAGCGGGGACCCTAGAGACCCAGTACTTC
>many|TRBD2|TRBJ2-1|TRBV10-3
CAISEFGTTYNEQFF
TGTGCCATCAGTGAGTTCGGGACTACCTACAATGAGCAGTTCTTC